The T cell receptor beta chain described here comes from a study of blood T cells in healthy people across ages. This clonotype was recorded a few times. A J-beta primer mix and a sample-barcoded 5' primer were used in a second PCR of roughly 6 to 11 cycles. One entry per CDR3 protein, called by TCRdb with MiXCR from the 5' RACE reads. The repertoire holds over a million distinct CDR3 sequences, with roughly two fifths as singletons. Sequenced material: blood. This clonotype was sampled from a woman younger than 30 in good health.

The CDR3 spells CASSPQSGRGFF. As DNA, the CDR3 is TGTGCCAGCAGCCCACAGTCGGGCCGAGGGTTCTTC. The rearrangement joins TRBV28 to TRBJ2-1; no clear D gene. This CDR3 spans 12 amino acids. Deletions cut 6 bases from V and 15 bases from J, with 18 bases between. CDR1 is MDHEN and CDR2 is SYDVKM in the germline V gene.